The next 26 T cell receptor beta chains were all read from a single sample in a study of blood T cell repertoires in COVID-19. Generated by immunoSEQ multiplex PCR, the TCRdb table keeps only in-frame clones and is missing some. The table includes 430,000 or so clones, around nine tenths detected once. What was sequenced was PBMCs or T cells enriched from blood (not recorded which). These receptors originate from a woman aged 40-49 years who had recovered from COVID-19.

The chain joins TRBV5-1 to TRBJ1-3; a possible D gene is TRBD1 (5 bases). Germline V lookup: CDR1 SGHRS, CDR2 YFSETQ. The CDR3 sequence is 16 residues long. The germline V and J ends were trimmed by 0 bases and 1 base, with 11 bases remaining between them. As DNA, the CDR3 is TGCGCCAGCAGCTTGGCAGGGCTTGTGTCTGGAAACACCATATATTTT. Its translation: CASSLAGLVSGNTIYF. Based on the CDR3 plus reference TRBV5-1 and TRBJ1-3, the full variable domain is KAGVTQTPRYLIKTRGQQVTLSCSPISGHRSVSWYQQTPGQGLQFLFEYFSETQRNKGNFPGRFSGRQFSNSRSEMNVSTLELGDSALYLCASSLAGLVSGNTIYFGEGSWLTVV.

The rearrangement joins TRBV5-1 to TRBJ1-4, with TRBD1 matching 9 bases. V lost 3 bases to trimming and J lost 4 bases; unmatched junction nucleotides: 7. Germline V gene lookup returns CDR1 SGHRS and CDR2 YFSETQ. CDR3 length equals 16 residues. The DNA for the CDR3 is TGCGCCAGCAGCTCCGGGACAGGGCAAAATAATGAAAAACTGTTTTTT. This translates into CASSSGTGQNNEKLFF.

This clone was observed a few times. V usage is TRBV2 and J usage is TRBJ1-2; D might be TRBD1 (6 bases). Trimming left V 6 bases short and J 3 bases short, with 14 bases between. Germline CDR1 is SNHLY and CDR2 is FYNNEI. The CDR3 is 14 amino acids. The CDR3 reads CASRGGGGYYGYTF. CDR3 DNA: TGTGCCAGCAGGGGAGGGGGAGGCTACTATGGCTACACCTTC.

This sequence joins TRBV4-3 and TRBJ1-1, with D possibly matching TRBD1 (5 bases). V shed 1 base and J shed 11 bases, with 14 bases lying between them. CDR1 is LGHNA, CDR2 YSLEER, per germline. This CDR3 is 13 amino acids long. The CDR3 DNA sequence: TGCGCCAGCAGCCAAGGGGGCCCCTACGGGGCTTTCTTT. Protein: CASSQGGPYGAFF.

This chain joins TRBV27 and TRBJ2-5; the D gene is possibly TRBD1 (6 bases). The V end was cut by 6 bases, the J end by 1 base, with 15 bases between. CDR3 length equals 15 residues. CDR1 MNHEY and CDR2 SMNVEV come from the germline V gene (reference sequence). CDR3 sequence reads: CASRNLQGPQETQYF. The CDR3, as DNA: TGTGCCAGCAGGAACCTACAGGGCCCCCAAGAGACCCAGTACTTC.

The chain carries TRBV7-2 and TRBJ1-2; D not certain. This CDR3 has 15 amino acids. The V gene's germline CDR1 is SGHTA and CDR2 FQGNSA. Trimming took off 0 bases at V and 4 bases at J, with 12 bases between the two ends. The CDR3 reads CASSLASGLSYGYTF. The CDR3, as DNA: TGTGCCAGCAGCTTAGCCTCAGGACTCAGCTATGGCTACACCTTC.

The count of this clone is one. The V call is TRBV10-3, the J call TRBJ1-1; 8 nucleotides agree with TRBD1. The V and J ends lost 7 bases and 0 bases, in that order; junction bases with no gene match: 4. The CDR3 loop spans 14 amino acids. Germline V gives CDR1 ENHRY, CDR2 SYGVKD. This CDR3 reads CAINGGQVNTEAFF. The CDR3 DNA is TGTGCCATCAACGGGGGACAGGTGAACACTGAAGCTTTCTTT.

J is TRBJ1-2 and V is TRBV3-1 (or the pseudogene TRBV3-2); TRBD1 matches at 8 bases. The CDR3 length is 13 residues. Germline V CDR1 and CDR2: LGHDT, YNNKEL (reference sequence). V gave up 4 bases and J gave up 5 bases; unmatched junction bases: 3. CDR3 in amino acids: CASSRRTGYGYTF. The CDR3 nucleotides read TGTGCCAGCAGCCGTCGGACAGGGTATGGCTACACCTTC.

The CDR3 coding sequence is TGTGCCAGCAGCCGGACTAGTTTCGTCGGCAATGAGCAGTTCTTC. Amino acid sequence: CASSRTSFVGNEQFF. The rearrangement uses TRBV7-9 and TRBJ2-1, with 7 bases aligning to TRBD2. The V gene's germline CDR1 is SEHNR and CDR2 FQNEAQ (reference sequence). The CDR3 loop spans 15 amino acids. The ends lost 5 bases at V and 6 bases at J; junction bases unmatched: 10.

The chain links TRBV12-5 to TRBJ1-5, with D perhaps TRBD1 (5 bases). CDR3 length: 15 residues. The germline CDR1 and CDR2 sequences are LGHNT and FRNRAP. The V and J ends lost 6 bases and 1 base respectively, with 13 bases between them. CDR3 residues: CASGKTRGSNQPQHF. In DNA, the CDR3 is TGTGCTAGTGGGAAAACAAGGGGCAGCAATCAGCCCCAGCATTTT.

In its sample, this clone was seen once. J is TRBJ2-5 and V is TRBV6-5; no clear D gene. Germline CDR1 is MNHEY and CDR2 is SVGAGI. V was trimmed by 0 bases and J by 5 bases, leaving 16 bases between them. There are 16 residues in the CDR3. The CDR3 reads CASSYSPVTVRETQYF. The CDR3, as DNA: TGTGCCAGCAGTTACTCCCCCGTAACCGTGAGGGAGACCCAGTACTTC.

The chain couples TRBV5-1 to TRBJ2-1; D remains unclear. The CDR3 runs to 16 residues. Germline V gene lookup returns CDR1 SGHRS and CDR2 YFSETQ. The ends were cut back, 0 bases at V and 2 bases at J, with 12 bases in the middle. The CDR3 DNA reads as TGCGCCAGCAGCTTGGCCGGCGACTTCACCTACAATGAGCAGTTCTTC. Encoded protein: CASSLAGDFTYNEQFF.

V usage is TRBV5-1 and J usage is TRBJ2-5; TRBD1 aligns across 10 bases. Germline V gene sequence: CDR1 SGHRS, CDR2 YFSETQ. Losses at the gene ends were 5 bases for V and 5 bases for J; bases not matched to a gene: 6. The CDR3 consists of 14 residues. DNA of the CDR3: TGCGCCAGCAGATCCGGGACAGGGGATGAGACCCAGTACTTC. It yields the protein CASRSGTGDETQYF.

This chain links TRBV10-1 with TRBJ2-1, with 8 bases that match TRBD1. The CDR3 covers 16 residues. The J segment lost 4 bases and the V segment lost 2 bases, leaving 7 bases of the junction unmatched. The V gene's germline CDR1 is WNHNN and CDR2 SYGVQD (reference sequence). CDR3 nucleotides: TGCGCCAGCAGTGAGGGGACAGGTGCTCCATACAATGAGCAGTTCTTC. This codes for CASSEGTGAPYNEQFF.

This rearrangement joins TRBV7-2 to TRBJ1-4, with TRBD1 matching 12 bases. The CDR3 has 16 amino acids. The trim removed 5 bases at V and 6 bases at J, leaving 7 bases unmatched. Germline CDR1 and CDR2: SGHTA and FQGNSA. This CDR3 is CASSLPGTGGYEKLFF. Written as DNA, the CDR3 is TGTGCCAGCAGCCTCCCCGGGACAGGGGGCTATGAAAAACTGTTTTTT.

The chain is built from TRBV5-1 and TRBJ1-4, with D uncertain. V lost 0 bases to trimming and J lost 2 bases, with 8 bases between them. Germline V gives CDR1 SGHRS, CDR2 YFSETQ. The CDR3 is 15 residues long. In DNA form, the CDR3 reads TGCGCCAGCAGCTTGGAGACGGGGACTAATGAAAAACTGTTTTTT. Its translation is CASSLETGTNEKLFF.

This chain uses TRBV12-3 or TRBV12-4 with TRBJ2-4, with TRBD2 as a possible D gene (5 bases). The V end lost 7 bases, the J end lost 9 bases, and 13 bases lay between the germline ends. This CDR3 has 12 residues. DNA for the CDR3: TGTGCCAGCAATACCAAGGGAGCCATTCAGTACTTC. Protein sequence: CASNTKGAIQYF.

This chain connects TRBV12-3 or TRBV12-4 to TRBJ2-3; 8 nucleotides align to TRBD2. This CDR3 region has 13 residues. The V and J ends lost 6 bases and 4 bases, in that order; junction bases with no gene match: 3. The CDR3: CASSGLASDTQYF. The CDR3 nucleotides read TGTGCCAGCAGCGGACTAGCATCAGATACGCAGTATTTT.

The chain carries TRBV11-3 and TRBJ1-1; 11 bases are a match to TRBD1. Trimming cost V 5 bases and J 4 bases; bases outside gene matches: 6. The CDR3 extends over 15 amino acids. Germline V gene sequence: CDR1 SGHNT, CDR2 YENEEA. In nucleotides, the CDR3 is TGTGCCAGCAGCATTGGACAGGGGGCTTCCACTGAAGCTTTCTTT. This sequence encodes CASSIGQGASTEAFF. Supplemented by reference TRBV11-3 and TRBJ1-1, the full variable domain reads EAGVVQSPRYKIIEKKQPVAFWCNPISGHNTLYWYLQNLGQGPELLIRYENEEAVDDSQLPKDRFSAERLKGVDSTLKIQPAELGDSAVYLCASSIGQGASTEAFFGQGTRLTVV.

This chain connects TRBV5-6 to TRBJ2-2, with TRBD2 matching 8 bases. The CDR3 has 14 residues. Germline lookup yields CDR1 SGHDT and CDR2 YYEEEE. V dropped 4 bases and J dropped 6; count of bases not matched to a gene: 5. CDR3 DNA: TGTGCCAGCAGCCCCGGACTAGCAGCCGGGGAGCTGTTTTTT. Protein sequence: CASSPGLAAGELFF. The whole variable domain, remainder taken from reference TRBV5-6 and TRBJ2-2, is DAGVTQSPTHLIKTRGQQVTLRCSPKSGHDTVSWYQQALGQGPQFIFQYYEEEERQRGNFPDRFSGHQFPNYSSELNVNALLLGDSALYLCASSPGLAAGELFFGEGSRLTVL.

V usage is TRBV6-1 and J usage is TRBJ2-1; 8 bases fit TRBD2. This CDR3 region has 12 residues. Germline loops: CDR1 MNHNS, CDR2 SASEGT. Losses at the gene ends were 1 base for V and 14 bases for J; bases not matched to a gene: 4. The CDR3 sequence is CASSEDGRGEFF. As DNA, the CDR3 is TGTGCCAGCAGTGAAGACGGGAGGGGGGAGTTCTTC.

The chain has TRBV19 and TRBJ2-1; D perhaps matches TRBD1 (6 bases). Germline lookup yields CDR1 LNHDA and CDR2 SQIVND (reference sequence). This CDR3 region has 16 residues. Trimming pared 4 bases from V and 7 bases from J, leaving 20 bases between. Here the CDR3 DNA reads TGTGCCAGTAGTAGGCCAGACAGGCCGTTGTTGAATGAGCAGTTCTTC. It encodes CASSRPDRPLLNEQFF.

V gene TRBV4-2 combines with J gene TRBJ1-1; possibly TRBD1 for D (6 bases). Per germline, CDR1 LGHNA and CDR2 YNFKEQ. CDR3 length: 15 residues. Trimming pared 5 bases from V and 0 bases from J, leaving 13 bases between. The CDR3 coding sequence is TGTGCCAGCAGCAGGGCGGGGGCTATGAACACTGAAGCTTTCTTT. This codes for CASSRAGAMNTEAFF.

The chain joins TRBV9 to TRBJ2-1, with D possibly TRBD2 on 5 matching bases. The CDR3 length is 14 residues. In germline, CDR1 is SGDLS, CDR2 YYNGEE. V was clipped by 6 bases and J by 1 base, with 11 bases between them. CDR3 nucleotide sequence: TGTGCCAGCAACGTCGGGGATTCCTACAATGAGCAGTTCTTC. As protein: CASNVGDSYNEQFF.

Here the CDR3 reads CASSLPGQGGGNEQFF. CDR3 in DNA: TGTGCCAGCAGCTTACCAGGACAAGGTGGGGGGAATGAGCAGTTCTTC. V and J are TRBV7-6 and TRBJ2-1; possibly TRBD2 for D (6 bases). Per germline, CDR1 SGHVS and CDR2 FNYEAQ. V shed 2 bases and J shed 7 bases, with 18 bases lying between them. The CDR3 length is 16 residues.

The rearrangement uses TRBV9 and TRBJ1-1, with D maybe TRBD1 (5 bases). The CDR3 length is 14 residues. The V end lost 6 bases, the J end lost 1 base, and 13 bases lay between the germline ends. Germline values: CDR1 SGDLS, CDR2 YYNGEE. CDR3 DNA sequence: TGTGCCAGCAAATGGGGAGGGACGAACACTGAAGCTTTCTTT. Residues: CASKWGGTNTEAFF.